This passage covers 30 T cell receptor beta chains from one sample sequenced in a study of blood T cells in healthy people across ages. The authors ran a second PCR of roughly 6 to 12 cycles using a sample-barcoded 5' primer and a J-beta primer mix. TCRdb ran MiXCR on the 5' RACE reads and lists one entry per CDR3 protein. This sample has about 1 million distinct CDR3 sequences, with 45% found just once. The sequencing input was blood. The receptors derive from a woman in her fifties or sixties in good health.

V usage is TRBV9 and J usage is TRBJ2-5; D might be TRBD2 (6 bases). The J call may be mistaken, given a closer DNA end match to TRBJ2-7. Germline CDR1 SGDLS, CDR2 YYNGEE. The CDR3 covers 13 residues. The CDR3 sequence is CASDGGTGHEQYF. The CDR3, as DNA: TGTGCCAGCGATGGCGGGACGGGACACGAGCAGTACTTC.

The table lists this clonotype with a few counts. The chain combines TRBV6-6 with TRBJ1-6; D remains unclear. Trimming took off 2 bases at V and 7 bases at J, with 9 bases between the two ends. CDR3 length: 14 amino acids. Germline V gene sequence: CDR1 MNHNY, CDR2 SVGAGI (reference sequence). CDR3 sequence reads: CASSYERWNSPLHF. The CDR3 bases are TGTGCCAGCAGTTACGAACGGTGGAATTCACCCCTCCACTTT.

About this clonotype: Its ends do not fully match the called genes, so a read error is possible. V usage is TRBV27 and J usage is TRBJ2-7; 7 bases agree with TRBD2. This CDR3 has 13 residues. Germline CDR1 MNHEY, CDR2 SMNVEV (reference sequence). CDR3 protein: CASSSTSAGEQHF. CDR3 nucleotide sequence: TGTGCCAGCAGCAGTACCTCCGCGGGAGAGCAGCACTTC.

The chain links TRBV5-1 to TRBJ2-3; TRBD2 matches 13 bases. V lost 3 bases and J lost 5; bases outside the gene matches: 3. The CDR3 is 15 residues long. Per germline, CDR1 SGHRS and CDR2 YFSETQ. The CDR3 DNA is TGCGCCAGCAGCTGGACTAGCGGGAGAGTAGATACGCAGTATTTT. It specifies CASSWTSGRVDTQYF.

V is TRBV7-8 and J is TRBJ2-3, with TRBD1 as a possible D gene (5 bases). The CDR3 covers 13 residues. Trimming shortened V by 5 bases and J by 5 bases, and 11 bases separated the two germline ends. The V gene's germline CDR1 is SGHVS and CDR2 FQNEAQ. This CDR3 is CASSIDSRDTQYF. The CDR3 DNA is TGTGCCAGCAGCATCGACAGCCGAGATACGCAGTATTTT.

The chain combines TRBV27 with TRBJ2-1; 7 nucleotides agree with TRBD1. This CDR3 contains 14 residues. The junction had 4 bases not matched to a gene; V was cut back by 8 bases and J by 0 bases. Germline V gene sequence: CDR1 MNHEY, CDR2 SMNVEV (reference sequence). The CDR3, as DNA: TGTGCCAGCGGGGGACAGAACTCCTACAATGAGCAGTTCTTC. Translation: CASGGQNSYNEQFF.

This clonotype was seen only a few times. The chain recombines TRBV3-1 with TRBJ2-1; D remains unclear. CDR3 length equals 12 residues. Germline V lookup: CDR1 LGHDT, CDR2 YNNKEL (reference sequence). Trimming took 3 bases from V and 4 from J, leaving 4 bases between them. Here the CDR3 DNA reads TGTGCCAGCAGCCAGAAGTACAATGAGCAGTTCTTC. As protein: CASSQKYNEQFF.

The V call is TRBV11-1, the J call TRBJ2-1; 7 bases are a match to TRBD2. This CDR3 is built from 16 residues. Per the germline V gene, CDR1 is SGHAT and CDR2 is FQDESV (reference sequence). V was clipped by 2 bases and J by 4 bases; unmatched bases: 8. CDR3 sequence (DNA): TGTGCCAGCAGCTTACAGTCTAGCGGCCCGTACAATGAGCAGTTCTTC. It yields the protein CASSLQSSGPYNEQFF.

As regards this clonotype: The junction departs from the called germline gene at one end, perhaps through a read error. The V and J genes are TRBV15 and TRBJ2-3; D uncertain. CDR1 LNHNV and CDR2 YYDKDF come from the germline V gene (reference sequence). The CDR3 contains 13 residues. The CDR3 nucleotides read TGTGCCGCCAGCACCGGCGTCGGGGATACGCAGTATTTT. Protein sequence: CAASTGVGDTQYF.

This clonotype appeared a few times. This chain uses TRBV12-3 or TRBV12-4 with TRBJ1-6; 8 bases line up with TRBD1. This CDR3 region has 15 residues. The trim removed 6 bases at V and 10 bases at J, leaving 11 bases unmatched. The CDR3 loop reads CASRDRVGIGSPLHF. In DNA form, the CDR3 reads TGTGCCAGCAGGGACAGGGTGGGAATAGGATCACCCCTCCACTTT.

This clonotype occurred a few times. J is TRBJ1-1 and V is TRBV18; 8 nucleotides line up with TRBD1. Per the germline V gene, CDR1 is KGHSH and CDR2 is LQKENI. This CDR3 is 16 amino acids long. With V trimmed by 1 base and J by 2 bases, 6 bases remained unmatched. The CDR3 sequence: CASSPRTGTTNTEAFF. The CDR3 DNA sequence: TGTGCCAGCTCACCACGGACAGGGACAACTAACACTGAAGCTTTCTTT.

The rearrangement links TRBV7-9 to TRBJ2-1; a possible D gene is TRBD1 (5 bases). Germline CDR1 and CDR2: SEHNR and FQNEAQ (reference sequence). Trimming took off 4 bases at V and 0 bases at J, with 10 bases between the two ends. There are 15 residues in the CDR3. CDR3: CASSSDTSSYNEQFF. The CDR3 nucleotides read TGTGCCAGCAGCTCGGACACGAGCTCCTACAATGAGCAGTTCTTC.

This clonotype was observed many times. The rearrangement joins TRBV7-2 to TRBJ2-7, with D tentatively TRBD2 (5 bases). The CDR3 sequence is 13 residues long. CDR1 SGHTA and CDR2 FQGNSA come from the germline V gene. The ends were cut back, 7 bases at V and 4 bases at J, with 14 bases in the middle. CDR3 in DNA: TGTGCCAGCACCCCTCCTCGGGGTTACGAGCAGTACTTC. As protein: CASTPPRGYEQYF.

This clonotype was counted between two and nine times. The rearrangement uses TRBV5-1 and TRBJ2-1; no definite D call. Germline V gene sequence: CDR1 SGHRS, CDR2 YFSETQ. This CDR3 has 15 amino acids. The V end was cut by 0 bases, the J end by 5 bases, with 12 bases between. CDR3 sequence reads: CASSLGRAPNNEQFF. As DNA, the CDR3 is TGCGCCAGCAGCTTGGGCCGGGCCCCTAACAATGAGCAGTTCTTC.

V and J are TRBV15 and TRBJ2-1; 7 nucleotides match TRBD2. Looked up from germline, CDR1 is LNHNV and CDR2 is YYDKDF (reference sequence). The CDR3 is 13 amino acids. V shed 0 bases and J 13 bases; nucleotides not matched to a gene: 6. CDR3 in amino acids: CATSRDLRETQFF. The CDR3, as DNA: TGTGCCACCAGCAGAGATCTGCGGGAGACCCAGTTCTTC.

The genes are TRBV12-3 or TRBV12-4 and TRBJ1-6, with D unresolved. Trimming shortened V by 5 bases and J by 9 bases, and 26 bases separated the two germline ends. The CDR3 sequence is 18 residues long. CDR3 loop: CASSTPREVGNIISPLHF. CDR3 nucleotide sequence: TGTGCCAGCAGTACCCCAAGGGAGGTCGGAAACATAATTTCACCCCTCCACTTT.

This clonotype was seen more than once but under ten times. The chain couples TRBV5-1 to TRBJ2-1; D gene unclear. The CDR3 spans 14 residues. CDR1 and CDR2 (germline): SGHRS, YFSETQ. The V gene lost 2 bases and the J gene lost 3 bases, with 9 bases spanning the gap. The CDR3 sequence: CASSFWDFYNEQFF. DNA for the CDR3: TGCGCCAGCAGCTTCTGGGATTTCTACAATGAGCAGTTCTTC. The whole variable domain, remainder taken from reference TRBV5-1 and TRBJ2-1, is KAGVTQTPRYLIKTRGQQVTLSCSPISGHRSVSWYQQTPGQGLQFLFEYFSETQRNKGNFPGRFSGRQFSNSRSEMNVSTLELGDSALYLCASSFWDFYNEQFFGPGTRLTVL.

The chain couples TRBV6-5 to TRBJ2-7; 9 nucleotides match TRBD1. Germline-derived CDR1 and CDR2 are MNHEY and SVGAGI. V was pared by 2 bases and J by 3 bases, with 5 bases of the junction left unmatched. The CDR3 is 15 amino acids. CDR3 protein: CASSYRGQGVYEQYF. In DNA form, the CDR3 reads TGTGCCAGCAGTTACAGGGGACAGGGAGTCTACGAGCAGTACTTC.

This rearrangement joins TRBV15 to TRBJ2-3, with TRBD2 identical over 14 bases. Germline values: CDR1 LNHNV, CDR2 YYDKDF (reference sequence). J gave up 0 bases and V 9 bases, and 11 bases lay outside the gene matches. The CDR3 is 18 amino acids. For the CDR3, the DNA is TGTGCCACTCGGGGACTAGCGGGAGCCCCAACTAGCACAGATACGCAGTATTTT. It yields the protein CATRGLAGAPTSTDTQYF.

V usage is TRBV6-5 and J usage is TRBJ2-2; tentative D call: TRBD2 (5 bases). V was shortened by 2 bases and J by 2 bases, with 9 bases between the two germline ends. Germline CDR1 is MNHEY and CDR2 is SVGAGI. The CDR3 loop spans 15 amino acids. CDR3: CASSYMGDNTGELFF. CDR3 sequence (DNA): TGTGCCAGCAGTTACATGGGAGACAACACCGGGGAGCTGTTTTTT.

In nucleotides, the CDR3 is TGTGCTAGTGGTTTGGGCGTAGGGTCTGGGGCCAACGTCCTGACTTTC. Protein: CASGLGVGSGANVLTF. The chain is built from TRBV12-5 and TRBJ2-6; D is undetermined. This CDR3 has 16 residues. Germline-derived CDR1 and CDR2 are LGHNT and FRNRAP. V shed 1 base and J shed 1 base, with 8 bases lying between them.

The J gene is TRBJ2-7, the V gene TRBV4-2; 10 bases agree with TRBD1. The J segment lost 2 bases and the V segment lost 3 bases, leaving 4 bases of the junction unmatched. Germline CDR1 LGHNA, CDR2 YNFKEQ. The CDR3 is 15 residues long. The CDR3 DNA sequence: TGTGCCAGCAGCCACGGGACAGGGGTACCCTACGAGCAGTACTTC. Protein sequence: CASSHGTGVPYEQYF.

This chain joins TRBV5-4 and TRBJ2-3; 10 bases line up with TRBD1. This CDR3 is 13 amino acids long. Germline V gene data show CDR1 as SGHNT and CDR2 as YYREEE (reference sequence). With V trimmed by 5 bases and J by 6 bases, 3 bases remained unmatched. CDR3 region: CASRAGQGDTQYF. The CDR3 DNA reads TGTGCCAGCAGGGCGGGACAGGGGGATACGCAGTATTTT.

V gene TRBV7-2 combines with J gene TRBJ2-1; 8 bases match TRBD2. The CDR3 has 14 residues. J gave up 4 bases and V 10 bases, and 9 bases lay outside the gene matches. Germline V gene data show CDR1 as SGHTA and CDR2 as FQGNSA. DNA of the CDR3: TGTGCCAATAGCGGGAATCCTTCTTACAATGAGCAGTTCTTC. As protein: CANSGNPSYNEQFF.

The V gene is TRBV11-2, the J gene TRBJ2-5; TRBD2 aligns across 9 bases. The CDR3 totals 16 residues. Trimming took 1 base from V and 5 from J; bases not matched to a gene: 8. Looked up from germline, CDR1 is SGHAT and CDR2 is FQNNGV. CDR3 loop: CASSLASGIRMETQYF. The CDR3 DNA reads as TGTGCCAGCAGCTTAGCTAGCGGGATTAGGATGGAGACCCAGTACTTC.

A note on this clonotype: This clone may be a read error of a much larger clone one base away. The chain joins TRBV29-1 to TRBJ2-5, with 9 bases identical to TRBD2. The germline CDR1 and CDR2 sequences are SQVTM and ANQGSEA. This CDR3 comprises 14 residues. V shed 6 bases and J 1 base; nucleotides not matched to a gene: 6. CDR3 protein: CSVSGTSRQETQYF. CDR3 nucleotide sequence: TGCAGCGTATCAGGGACTAGCCGCCAAGAGACCCAGTACTTC. Complete variable domain (other parts from reference TRBV29-1 and TRBJ2-5): SAVISQKPSRDICQRGTSLTIQCQVDSQVTMMFWYRQQPGQSLTLIATANQGSEATYESGFVIDKFPISRPNLTFSTLTVSNMSPEDSSIYLCSVSGTSRQETQYFGPGTRLLVL.

This clonotype was observed a few times. This chain connects TRBV2 to TRBJ2-3; 7 bases match TRBD2. The CDR3 runs to 14 residues. Unmatched junction bases numbered 11, after V lost 9 bases and J lost 5 bases. The germline V gene has CDR1 SNHLY and CDR2 FYNNEI. CDR3 sequence (DNA): TGTGCCAGATCAACTGGACTAGATCAAGATACGCAGTATTTT. Its translation is CARSTGLDQDTQYF.

The J gene is TRBJ2-1, the V gene TRBV4-2; a possible D gene is TRBD2 (5 bases). Germline CDR1 and CDR2: LGHNA and YNFKEQ. The CDR3 extends over 15 amino acids. V was pared by 0 bases and J by 4 bases, with 10 bases between. In DNA, the CDR3 is TGTGCCAGCAGCCAAGACATAGCGAGATACAATGAGCAGTTCTTC. Its translation is CASSQDIARYNEQFF.

The table lists this clonotype with a few counts. The chain links TRBV29-1 to TRBJ2-3; 11 nucleotides line up with TRBD2. Trimming at V came to 5 bases and at J to 4 bases, leaving 5 bases not matched to a gene. The CDR3 is made up of 14 amino acids. Germline CDR1 SQVTM, CDR2 ANQGSEA. The CDR3, as DNA: TGCAGCGTTTCTACTAGCGGGAGAGCAGATACGCAGTATTTT. Translation gives CSVSTSGRADTQYF.

With regard to this clonotype: The limits of the CDR3 on the DNA are not certain, so only TCRdb's listed CDR3 is given. This chain connects TRBV5-4 to TRBJ2-2; the table names TRBD1, a call not compared with the DNA. Germline lookup yields CDR1 SGHNT and CDR2 YYREEE (reference sequence). The CDR3 is 19 amino acids long, termini counted. CDR3 in amino acids: CASSLTLRAGRPSPGELFF.